This T cell receptor beta chain emerged from a study of shared clonotypes between healthy human individuals. Study summary: CD8 memory received one plate per donor, CD8 naive two, CD4 memory three and CD4 naive three.

Trimming cost V 3 bases and J 1 base, with 17 bases left between them. The CDR3 loop spans 18 amino acids. Germline V gene lookup returns CDR1 SGDLS and CDR2 YYNGEE. Each sorted subset replicate got 200 ng genomic DNA, tens of thousands of genomes. Generated by immunoSEQ multiplex PCR, the TCRdb table keeps only in-frame clones and is missing some. Here the sample spans roughly 810,000 clones, about 96% being singletons. Naivety among CD8 cells was defined by CD45RO negativity and positive CCR7 selection, thereby excluding terminally differentiated effector memory CD45RA+ cells. The study enrolled healthy HIV-negative adults without recent acute infections or vaccinations as donors.

Source material: naive CD8+ T cells sorted from blood. The receptor was derived from a man younger than 40 in good health. The chain has TRBV9 and TRBJ2-6; TRBD2 is a possible D gene (6 bases). For the CDR3, the DNA is TGTGCCAGCAGCGCCTCCTTTGGGACTCTGTCTGGGGCCAACGTCCTGACTTTC. Translated, it gives CASSASFGTLSGANVLTF. Supplemented by reference TRBV9 and TRBJ2-6, the full variable domain reads DSGVTQTPKHLITATGQRVTLRCSPRSGDLSVYWYQQSLDQGLQFLIQYYNGEERAKGNILERFSAQQFPDLHSELNLSSLELGDSALYFCASSASFGTLSGANVLTFGAGSRLTVL.